This T cell receptor (beta chain) was observed in a study of tumor-infiltrating lymphocytes in oesophageal squamous cell carcinoma. The CDR3 contains 15 residues. Germline values: CDR1 SGHAT, CDR2 FQNNGV. One entry per CDR3 protein, called by TCRdb with MiXCR from the PCR reads. The sample has over 10,000 distinct CDR3 sequences, 50% to 60% seen once. Sequencing was performed on esophageal tumor tissue. The TCR originated in a female donor with esophageal squamous cell carcinoma. The chain joins TRBV11-2 to TRBJ2-7; D tentatively reads TRBD1 or TRBD2 (5 bases each). The J call is doubtful: the DNA matches TRBJ2-5 better. The CDR3 region has the DNA TGTGCCAGCAGCTTATTAAGGGGAGCACAAGAGACCCAGTACTTC. Its protein is CASSLLRGAQETQYF.